This T cell receptor beta chain was sequenced during a study of post-analysis software for immune sequencing data. Study-level background: Courses of disease covered relapsing-remitting, secondary progressive and progressive-relapsing multiple sclerosis. Study-wide points: Strong same-batch co-clustering of samples appeared with F measure clustering. In patients, TRBV5-6, TRBV5-1 and TRBV20-1 belonged to five TRBV segments found more frequently than in controls. For normalized Chao1 diversity, multiple sclerosis patients scored significantly lower than controls did.

CDR1 is SEHNR and CDR2 is FQNEAQ in the germline V gene (reference sequence). Unmatched junction bases numbered 8, after V lost 11 bases and J lost 2 bases. CDR3 length: 13 amino acids. Prepared libraries of TCR beta cDNA carried unique molecular identifiers. When roughly 1 to 10 million T cells were used, they gave hundreds of thousands of cDNA molecules. A single record per CDR3 protein comes from TCRdb applying MiXCR to the PCR reads. Altogether 800,000 to 950,000 distinct CDR3 sequences are present, under 70% being singletons, with the ten largest covering about 4.5%. Of note for this clonotype: What it binds is not known.

The clonotype comes from a girl between 5 and 17 years old with multiple sclerosis. Sequences were obtained from blood. The V and J genes are TRBV7-9 and TRBJ2-7; 8 bases line up with TRBD1. CDR3 bases: TGTGCCGCGGGCCGGGACAGGACCTACGAGCAGTACTTC. Its protein is CAAGRDRTYEQYF.